The 7 T cell receptor beta chains reported below all come from one sample, sequenced in a study of blood T cell repertoires in COVID-19. Method: immunoSEQ multiplex PCR; TCRdb's copy keeps in-frame clones and lacks some. The table has about 33,000 clones, around 87% seen once; the top ten hold about 61%. Sequencing was done on a sample of peripheral blood. The receptors shown here come from a man aged 65 to 85 with acute or convalescent COVID-19.

V gene TRBV3-1 (or the pseudogene TRBV3-2) combines with J gene TRBJ2-1, with 7 bases matching TRBD2. V was pared by 1 base and J by 4 bases, with 7 bases of the junction left unmatched. This CDR3 contains 16 residues. Germline V gene lookup returns CDR1 LGHDT and CDR2 YNNKEL (reference sequence). The CDR3 protein is CASSQAGGAGYNEQFF. The CDR3 nucleotides read TGTGCCAGCAGCCAAGCGGGGGGTGCCGGATACAATGAGCAGTTCTTC.

The chain recombines TRBV9 with TRBJ2-3; 9 positions agree with TRBD2. J was trimmed by 2 bases and V by 0 bases; bases with no gene match: 4. This CDR3 is built from 16 residues. Germline CDR1 SGDLS, CDR2 YYNGEE. The DNA of the CDR3 is TGTGCCAGCAGCGTAGACCTAGCGGGGCTCACAGATACGCAGTATTTT. Protein sequence: CASSVDLAGLTDTQYF.

This clone was counted a single time. This chain uses TRBV19 with TRBJ1-5; D remains ambiguous. CDR3 length equals 14 residues. In germline, CDR1 is LNHDA, CDR2 SQIVND (reference sequence). V shed 11 bases and J shed 4 bases, with 18 bases lying between them. The CDR3 here is CASSGSGGNQPQHF. Here the CDR3 DNA reads TGTGCCTCCTCCGGCAGTGGAGGGAATCAGCCCCAGCATTTT.

The chain uses TRBV14 and TRBJ1-5; D is unresolved. CDR1 is SGHDN and CDR2 is FVKESK in the germline V gene. Trimming stripped 0 bases from V and 9 bases from J, with 3 bases between. The CDR3 contains 11 residues. The CDR3 is CASSQDRPQHF. DNA of the CDR3: TGTGCCAGCAGCCAAGACAGGCCCCAGCATTTT.

This clone appeared once. The chain carries TRBV7-2 and TRBJ1-4; D perhaps matches TRBD1 (5 bases). Between the trimmed V and J ends, which lost 1 base and 8 bases, there was a span of 20 bases. Germline CDR1 reads SGHTA; CDR2 reads FQGNSA. The CDR3 has 17 amino acids. CDR3 nucleotide sequence: TGTGCCAGCAGCTTAGTTATCGGGGGTCAGGGACGGGAAAAACTGTTTTTT. Its protein is CASSLVIGGQGREKLFF.

In this sample, this clone turned up a few times. The chain has TRBV11-2 and TRBJ2-2; D is possibly TRBD1 (6 bases). Germline-derived CDR1 and CDR2 are SGHAT and FQNNGV. The V and J ends lost 0 bases and 5 bases respectively, with 10 bases between them. The CDR3 totals 15 residues. The CDR3 DNA is TGTGCCAGCAGCTTAGACAGGGGCTATACCGGGGAGCTGTTTTTT. Translated: CASSLDRGYTGELFF.

The chain couples TRBV18 to TRBJ1-4; possible D gene TRBD1, 5 bases. Germline CDR1 KGHSH, CDR2 LQKENI. Trimming took 9 bases from V and 0 from J, leaving 14 bases between them. The CDR3 length is 15 residues. The CDR3 reads CASAGQPATNEKLFF. The CDR3 coding sequence is TGTGCCAGTGCGGGGCAGCCTGCAACTAATGAAAAACTGTTTTTT.